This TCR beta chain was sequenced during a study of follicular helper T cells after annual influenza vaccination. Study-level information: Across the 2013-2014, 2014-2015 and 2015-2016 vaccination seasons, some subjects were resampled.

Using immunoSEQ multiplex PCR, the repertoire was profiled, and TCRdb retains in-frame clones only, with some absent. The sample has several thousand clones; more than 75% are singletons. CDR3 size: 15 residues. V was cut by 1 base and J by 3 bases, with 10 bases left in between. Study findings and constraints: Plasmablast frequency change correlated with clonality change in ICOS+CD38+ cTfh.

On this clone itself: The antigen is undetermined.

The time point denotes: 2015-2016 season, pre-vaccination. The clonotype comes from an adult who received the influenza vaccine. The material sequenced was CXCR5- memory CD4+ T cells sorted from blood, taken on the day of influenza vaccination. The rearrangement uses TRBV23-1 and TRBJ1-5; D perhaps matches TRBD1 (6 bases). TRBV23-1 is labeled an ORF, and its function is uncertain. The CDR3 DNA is TGCGCCAGCAGTCAATGGGGACATGTCAATCAGCCCCAGCATTTT. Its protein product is CASSQWGHVNQPQHF.